This T cell receptor beta chain appears in the sequencing data of a study of blood T cell repertoires in COVID-19. At the level of the study: COVID-19 samples from acute and convalescent phases originated in the United States, Italy and Spain. Nucleic acid was either cDNA or gDNA, and it came from T cells, B-cell-depleted T cells, or PBMCs.

Trimming pared 1 base from V and 8 bases from J, leaving 17 bases between. The length of the CDR3 is 16 residues. Germline V CDR1 and CDR2: LNHNV, YYDKDF (reference sequence). Profiling relied on immunoSEQ multiplex PCR, and the TCRdb table lists in-frame clones only, not all of them. The table lists about 92,000 clones, roughly 80% of them singletons. The V and J genes are TRBV15 and TRBJ1-4, with D tentatively TRBD1 (6 bases). What was sequenced was peripheral blood. The TCR sequence derives from a man aged 45 to 65 who had recovered from COVID-19. Written as DNA, the CDR3 is TGTGCCACCAGCAGAGGTCTGGCAGGGGTTGGGGAAAAACTGTTTTTT. Its protein is CATSRGLAGVGEKLFF.